This TCR beta chain stems from a study of human T cells and chemical hapten exposure. Study context: Minor volume differences among pooled libraries chiefly drove per-sample TCR yield variation.

Regarding the study as a whole: Counts of TCRs above 1 in 1000 frequency stayed unchanged with DPC sensitization.

Of note for this clonotype: Its antigen is currently unknown.

V lost 4 bases and J lost 1, with 11 bases in between. Per the germline V gene, CDR1 is SGHRS and CDR2 is YFSETQ. The CDR3 totals 15 residues. Regarding time point: pre-sensitization, week 0. Regarding treatment: therapeutic diphenylcyclopropenone sensitization with weekly scalp DPC. For the library, individual cDNA molecules each received unique molecular identifiers. TCRdb called the RACE reads again in MiXCR, with one record for every CDR3 protein. The sample holds 380,000 or so distinct CDR3 sequences, around 5.5% seen once. The TCR sequence derives from a woman under 30 with alopecia areata. Some clones in this sample may be carry-over from other donors' samples. Sequences were derived from whole blood, sampled in connection with sensitization to the hapten diphenylcyclopropenone (DPC). This chain uses TRBV5-1 with TRBJ2-2; possible D gene TRBD2, 6 bases. CDR3 sequence (DNA): TGCGCCAGCAGCCTGAGGCGGGAGAACACCGGGGAGCTGTTTTTT. It specifies CASSLRRENTGELFF.